The 27 T cell receptor beta chains below come from one sample, sequenced in a study of blood T cell repertoires in COVID-19 (dated by TCRdb to 2019 to 2021). The method behind the library was the immunoSEQ multiplex PCR assay. Drawn from immuneACCESS, this table holds only the in-frame rearrangements with V and J called that TCRdb kept. Clones are partly lost; checked studies trace under half to an unresolved V gene and leave the rest unexplained. The sample table lists roughly 410,000 clones, about 91% of them with a count of one. 1.5% to 1.8% of the sample is held by the ten biggest clonotypes. Specimen: peripheral blood. The source of these receptors is a woman aged 40 to 55 with COVID-19, enrolled during active disease.

The V gene is TRBV10-3, the J gene TRBJ2-7; 8 bases line up with TRBD2. CDR3 size: 16 residues. CDR1 ENHRY and CDR2 SYGVKD come from the germline V gene. The ends lost 4 bases at V and 3 bases at J; junction bases unmatched: 11. CDR3 protein: CAISGGLVRFDYEQYF. DNA of the CDR3: TGTGCCATCAGTGGGGGACTAGTAAGGTTCGACTACGAGCAGTACTTC.

The J gene is TRBJ1-3, the V gene TRBV11-2; D perhaps matches TRBD1 (5 bases). Trimming took 4 bases from V and 4 from J, leaving 5 bases between them. CDR1 is SGHAT, CDR2 FQNNGV, per germline. This CDR3 has 12 residues. The CDR3 sequence: CASSYRGNTIYF. DNA of the CDR3: TGTGCCAGCAGCTACAGGGGAAACACCATATATTTT.

This clone has a handful of counts. In the same sample, other DNA sequences code for this CDR3. The gene calls are TRBV20-1 and TRBJ1-1; no definite D call. The CDR3 length is 11 residues. Germline V gene sequence: CDR1 DFQATT, CDR2 SNEGSKA (reference sequence). V was clipped by 0 bases and J by 4 bases, with 3 bases between them. CDR3 DNA sequence: TGCAGTGCTAGAGAGAGCACTGAAGCTTTCTTT. Protein product: CSARESTEAFF.

This clone was seen a single time. The chain uses TRBV28 and TRBJ1-4; D gene ambiguous. With 4 bases removed from V and 8 bases from J, the gap between germline ends came to 17 bases. Germline V gene data show CDR1 as MDHEN and CDR2 as SYDVKM. The CDR3 totals 15 residues. DNA for the CDR3: TGTGCCAGCAGTTCGGAGCGTACGGCCGTCGAAAAACTGTTTTTT. This gives the protein CASSSERTAVEKLFF.

The rearrangement uses TRBV6-2 or TRBV6-3 and TRBJ2-3, with 8 bases matching TRBD2. Germline V gives CDR1 MNHEY, CDR2 SVGEGT. The CDR3 length is 16 residues. The V gene end was trimmed by 6 bases and the J gene end by 1 base; junction bases not matched to a gene: 9. The CDR3 protein is CASSPLLGGGTDTQYF. The CDR3 nucleotides read TGTGCCAGCAGCCCCCTACTCGGGGGGGGCACAGATACGCAGTATTTT.

The chain recombines TRBV14 with TRBJ1-5, with 9 bases matching TRBD1. V shed 4 bases, J shed 2 bases, and the junction held 9 bases outside the gene matches. The CDR3 has 17 amino acids. In germline, CDR1 is SGHDN, CDR2 FVKESK. The CDR3: CASSPGQGRKRNQPQHF. In DNA form, the CDR3 reads TGTGCCAGCAGCCCGGGACAGGGAAGGAAGCGCAATCAGCCCCAGCATTTT. Full variable domain (outside the CDR3, taken from reference TRBV14 and TRBJ1-5): EAGVTQFPSHSVIEKGQTVTLRCDPISGHDNLYWYRRVMGKEIKFLLHFVKESKQDESGMPNNRFLAERTGGTYSTLKVQPAELEDSGVYFCASSPGQGRKRNQPQHFGDGTRLSIL.

This clone was observed a single time. The chain links TRBV20-1 to TRBJ2-1; 9 nucleotides match TRBD2. J lost 15 bases, V lost 4 bases, and 7 bases had no gene match. Germline V lookup: CDR1 DFQATT, CDR2 SNEGSKA (reference sequence). CDR3 length: 11 amino acids. The CDR3 nucleotides are TGCAGTGCTATCACGGGACTAGCTTTGTTCTTC. This gives the protein CSAITGLALFF.

V gene TRBV5-1 combines with J gene TRBJ2-2, with 8 bases that match TRBD1. After removal of 4 bases from V and 6 bases from J, the junction contained 11 bases not matched to a gene. Germline V gives CDR1 SGHRS, CDR2 YFSETQ. The CDR3 sequence is 16 residues long. The chain's CDR3 is CASSPGAGGASGELFF. DNA for the CDR3: TGCGCCAGCAGCCCAGGAGCAGGGGGCGCATCCGGGGAGCTGTTTTTT.

There are a few counts of this clone. J is TRBJ2-7 and V is TRBV9; 8 positions match TRBD2. The trim removed 1 base at V and 3 bases at J, leaving 9 bases unmatched. CDR1 and CDR2 from the germline V gene are SGDLS and YYNGEE. The CDR3 is 16 amino acids. CDR3 nucleotides: TGTGCCAGCAGCGTAATTAGCGGGGTTAAAATCTACGAGCAGTACTTC. Translated, it gives CASSVISGVKIYEQYF.

The genes are TRBV28 and TRBJ2-5; a possible D gene is TRBD2 (7 bases). The CDR3 totals 17 residues. Trimming pared 5 bases from V and 5 bases from J, leaving 24 bases between. CDR1 is MDHEN, CDR2 SYDVKM, per germline. The CDR3 loop is CASSPPSGRAGAETQYF. The CDR3 region has the DNA TGTGCCAGCAGTCCACCCTCAGGGAGGGCAGGGGCCGAGACCCAGTACTTC.

V usage is TRBV9 and J usage is TRBJ1-2; 8 bases are shared with TRBD1. This CDR3 region has 18 residues. V was pared by 4 bases and J by 0 bases, with 14 bases of the junction left unmatched. The germline V gene has CDR1 SGDLS and CDR2 YYNGEE. CDR3 loop: CASSSVGRQGYTNYGYTF. CDR3 DNA: TGTGCCAGCAGCTCAGTAGGACGACAGGGGTACACTAACTATGGCTACACCTTC.

With regard to this clone: Because the CDR3's place on the DNA is in doubt, the DNA is left out and the CDR3 is given as listed by TCRdb. The chain couples TRBV6-2 or TRBV6-3 to TRBJ1-2. The CDR3 region is 12 residues in length, termini included. In germline, CDR1 is MNHEY, CDR2 SVGEGT. CDR3 residues: CASSSSSYGYTF.

DNA for the CDR3: TGTGCTAGTGGTTTTTGGCCGTCGGTTGGAGTACTGTTTTTT. Amino acids: CASGFWPSVGVLFF. This chain joins TRBV12-5 and TRBJ1-4; D unclear. This CDR3 is 14 amino acids long. The germline V gene encodes CDR1 LGHNT and CDR2 FRNRAP. V was trimmed by 3 bases and J by 13 bases, leaving 18 bases between them.

This clone came up once. The chain couples TRBV29-1 to TRBJ1-4, with D perhaps matching TRBD1 (5 bases). The V gene's germline CDR1 is SQVTM and CDR2 ANQGSEA. V lost 4 bases and J 8 bases, leaving 14 bases between the germline ends. This CDR3 has 13 amino acids. The CDR3 DNA reads as TGCAGCGTTGCGGGAGGGGTTGGCGAAAAACTGTTTTTT. Translated: CSVAGGVGEKLFF.

In its sample, this clone was seen once. J is TRBJ1-1 and V is TRBV10-3, with 7 bases lining up with TRBD1. The CDR3 contains 13 residues. V shed 8 bases, J shed 10 bases, and the junction held 13 bases outside the gene matches. CDR1 ENHRY and CDR2 SYGVKD come from the germline V gene. This CDR3 is CAIRPQGGGRAFF. The DNA of the CDR3 is TGTGCCATCCGGCCTCAGGGGGGAGGTAGAGCTTTCTTT.

About this clone: Other DNA sequences of this sample code for an identical CDR3. The chain uses TRBV9 and TRBJ1-2, with D tentatively TRBD1 (6 bases). Germline CDR1 is SGDLS and CDR2 is YYNGEE. The CDR3 consists of 13 residues. V lost 2 bases and J 2 bases, leaving 7 bases between the germline ends. The DNA for the CDR3 is TGTGCCAGCAGCGTGCAGGGGAACTATGGCTACACCTTC. Translation gives CASSVQGNYGYTF.

The genes are TRBV28 and TRBJ2-5, with TRBD1 identical over 9 bases. Trimming cost V 5 bases and J 4 bases; bases outside gene matches: 8. Germline-derived CDR1 and CDR2 are MDHEN and SYDVKM. The CDR3 runs to 15 residues. Here the CDR3 reads CASSHYRGRTETQYF. CDR3 nucleotide sequence: TGTGCCAGCAGTCACTACAGGGGGCGCACAGAGACCCAGTACTTC.

V and J are TRBV9 and TRBJ1-1; 7 nucleotides match TRBD1. Germline V gene lookup returns CDR1 SGDLS and CDR2 YYNGEE. CDR3 length: 17 amino acids. V shed 0 bases, J shed 4 bases, and the junction held 12 bases outside the gene matches. This CDR3 is CASSVDRDRGRGTEAFF. The CDR3 region has the DNA TGTGCCAGCAGCGTAGACCGGGACAGAGGCCGGGGCACTGAAGCTTTCTTT. The whole variable domain, filled in from reference TRBV9 and TRBJ1-1, reads DSGVTQTPKHLITATGQRVTLRCSPRSGDLSVYWYQQSLDQGLQFLIQYYNGEERAKGNILERFSAQQFPDLHSELNLSSLELGDSALYFCASSVDRDRGRGTEAFFGQGTRLTVV.

V usage is TRBV18 and J usage is TRBJ1-4; D call uncertain. The CDR3 loop spans 11 amino acids. Per the germline V gene, CDR1 is KGHSH and CDR2 is LQKENI. V shed 6 bases and J shed 7 bases, with 6 bases lying between them. The DNA of the CDR3 is TGTGCCAGCTCCCACAGTGAAAAACTGTTTTTT. Its protein product is CASSHSEKLFF.

The chain is built from TRBV4-3 and TRBJ1-6; no clear D gene. The CDR3 contains 13 residues. Germline CDR1 reads LGHNA; CDR2 reads YSLEER. V was cut by 1 base and J by 10 bases, with 8 bases left in between. The CDR3 reads CASSQGTESPLHF. The CDR3, as DNA: TGCGCCAGCAGCCAAGGGACTGAGTCACCCCTCCACTTT.

The CDR3 DNA reads as TGTGCCAGCAGCGTAGGTTCGGGGACTACCGGGGAGCTGTTTTTT. It encodes CASSVGSGTTGELFF. The chain links TRBV9 to TRBJ2-2; D possibly corresponds to TRBD2 (6 bases). The CDR3 has 15 residues. Germline V gives CDR1 SGDLS, CDR2 YYNGEE. With 0 bases removed from V and 5 bases from J, the gap between germline ends came to 11 bases.

The V gene is TRBV7-8, the J gene TRBJ1-2, with 9 nucleotides matching TRBD1. Germline trimming cut 4 bases from V and 3 bases from J; bases unmatched to any gene: 15. There are 18 residues in the CDR3. Germline CDR1 SGHVS, CDR2 FQNEAQ. CDR3 nucleotides: TGTGCCAGCAGCTACCGGGGGACAGGGCGATTTCAGTACTATGGCTACACCTTC. Protein product: CASSYRGTGRFQYYGYTF.

The J gene is TRBJ1-2, the V gene TRBV6-5; possibly TRBD1 for D (5 bases). The CDR3 is 15 residues long. Germline CDR1 is MNHEY and CDR2 is SVGAGI. The ends were cut back, 0 bases at V and 7 bases at J, with 15 bases in the middle. The CDR3 nucleotides are TGTGCCAGCAGTTACTCGAGATGGGGCGGTGGTGGCTACACCTTC. Translation gives CASSYSRWGGGGYTF.

The CDR3 is CATSIQGRYGYTF. CDR3 sequence (DNA): TGTGCCACCAGCATACAGGGTAGGTATGGCTACACCTTC. V and J are TRBV15 and TRBJ1-2, with a possible D match to TRBD1 (6 bases). V was cut by 4 bases and J by 5 bases, with 11 bases left in between. The CDR3 extends over 13 amino acids. Germline CDR1 LNHNV, CDR2 YYDKDF (reference sequence).

The V and J genes are TRBV6-5 and TRBJ2-1, with D hard to call. The CDR3 is 12 residues long. V lost 7 bases, J lost 0 bases, and 4 bases lay in between. Germline CDR1 reads MNHEY; CDR2 reads SVGAGI. CDR3 amino acids: CASTLSYNEQFF. For the CDR3, the DNA is TGTGCCAGCACCCTCTCCTACAATGAGCAGTTCTTC.

The chain has TRBV15 and TRBJ1-1; D gene ambiguous. The CDR3 length is 14 residues. Germline CDR1 and CDR2: LNHNV and YYDKDF (reference sequence). V gave up 5 bases and J gave up 11 bases, with 21 bases separating them. The CDR3 sequence: CATSPLETQIGAFF. CDR3 nucleotide sequence: TGTGCCACCAGCCCCCTAGAGACCCAAATTGGGGCTTTCTTT.

The chain joins TRBV19 to TRBJ1-2; TRBD1 agrees at 7 bases. The V gene's germline CDR1 is LNHDA and CDR2 SQIVND (reference sequence). Unmatched junction bases numbered 7, after V lost 3 bases and J lost 6 bases. The CDR3 sequence is 14 residues long. CDR3 residues: CASSITTGFHGYTF. The CDR3 bases are TGTGCCAGTAGTATCACGACAGGGTTTCATGGCTACACCTTC.